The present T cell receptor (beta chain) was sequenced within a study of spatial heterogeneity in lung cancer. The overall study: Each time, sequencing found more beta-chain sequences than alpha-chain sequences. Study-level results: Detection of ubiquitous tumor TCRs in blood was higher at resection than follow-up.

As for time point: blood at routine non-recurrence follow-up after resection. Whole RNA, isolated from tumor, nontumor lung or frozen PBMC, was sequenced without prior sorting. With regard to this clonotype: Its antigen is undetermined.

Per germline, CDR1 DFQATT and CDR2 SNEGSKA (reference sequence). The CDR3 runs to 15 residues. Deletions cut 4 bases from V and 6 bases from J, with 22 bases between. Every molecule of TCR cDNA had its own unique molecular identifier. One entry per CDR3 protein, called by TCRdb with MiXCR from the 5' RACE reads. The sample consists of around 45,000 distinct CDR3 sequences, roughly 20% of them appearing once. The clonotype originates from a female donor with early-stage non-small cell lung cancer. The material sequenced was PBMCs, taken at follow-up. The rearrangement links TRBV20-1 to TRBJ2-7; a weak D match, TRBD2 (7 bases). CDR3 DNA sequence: TGCAGTGCTAAAATCCCCTTCGGGGAGGGGGGCGAGCAGTACTTC. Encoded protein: CSAKIPFGEGGEQYF.